This T cell receptor (beta chain) derives from a study of identical twins. This clonotype was detected a few times. The antigen is not known. TCRdb re-called the 5' RACE reads through MiXCR, storing one row per CDR3 protein. Of about 530,000 distinct CDR3 sequences listed, around 22% were seen once; the top ten hold more than 0.4%. This CDR3 region has 14 residues. The germline CDR1 and CDR2 sequences are DFQATT and SNEGSKA (reference sequence). The V and J ends lost 1 base and 4 bases respectively, with 11 bases between them. Findings and caveats of the study: Cross-sectional statistics underpinned the conclusions; the same donors were not followed. Insertion counts were lower in abundant cord blood beta clonotypes, a trend that memory repertoires did not show.

The same sample was also used in a study of yellow fever vaccine responses in identical twins.

The chain links TRBV20-1 to TRBJ2-1; D might be TRBD1 or TRBD2, each matching 5 bases. Sequencing used CD4+ T cells sorted from blood. This sequence was found in a woman between 18 and 29 years old in good health. Written as DNA, the CDR3 is TGCAGTGCTAGAGGAGGGGCGGCGTACAATGAGCAGTTCTTC. Translated: CSARGGAAYNEQFF.